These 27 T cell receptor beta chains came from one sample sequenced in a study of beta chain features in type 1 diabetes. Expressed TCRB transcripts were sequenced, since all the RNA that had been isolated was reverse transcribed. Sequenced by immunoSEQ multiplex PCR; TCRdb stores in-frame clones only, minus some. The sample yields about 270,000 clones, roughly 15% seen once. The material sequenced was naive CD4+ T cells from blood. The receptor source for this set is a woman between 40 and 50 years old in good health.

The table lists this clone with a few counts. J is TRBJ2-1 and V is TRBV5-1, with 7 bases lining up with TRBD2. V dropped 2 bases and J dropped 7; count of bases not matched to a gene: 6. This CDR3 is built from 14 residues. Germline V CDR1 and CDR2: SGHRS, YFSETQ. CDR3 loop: CASSLGRGDNEQFF. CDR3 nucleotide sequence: TGCGCCAGCAGCTTAGGCCGGGGGGATAATGAGCAGTTCTTC.

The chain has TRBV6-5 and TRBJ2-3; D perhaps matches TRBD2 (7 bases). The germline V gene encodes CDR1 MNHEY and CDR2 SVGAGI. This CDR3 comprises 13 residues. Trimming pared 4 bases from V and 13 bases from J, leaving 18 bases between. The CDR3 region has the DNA TGTGCCAGCAGTTCCTTCGCGGGGGCCCTAAAGTATTTT. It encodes CASSSFAGALKYF.

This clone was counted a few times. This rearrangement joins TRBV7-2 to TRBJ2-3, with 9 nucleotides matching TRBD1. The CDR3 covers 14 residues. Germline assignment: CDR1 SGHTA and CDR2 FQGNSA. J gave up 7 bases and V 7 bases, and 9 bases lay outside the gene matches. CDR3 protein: CASTARDRANTQYF. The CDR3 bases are TGTGCCAGCACCGCCAGGGACAGGGCGAATACGCAGTATTTT.

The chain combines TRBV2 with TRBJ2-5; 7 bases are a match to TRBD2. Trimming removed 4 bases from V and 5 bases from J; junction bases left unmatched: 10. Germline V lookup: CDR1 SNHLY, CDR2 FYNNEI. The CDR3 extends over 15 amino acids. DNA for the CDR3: TGTGCCAGCAGTGCGCCGTCGACTAGCTGGGAGACCCAGTACTTC. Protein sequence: CASSAPSTSWETQYF.

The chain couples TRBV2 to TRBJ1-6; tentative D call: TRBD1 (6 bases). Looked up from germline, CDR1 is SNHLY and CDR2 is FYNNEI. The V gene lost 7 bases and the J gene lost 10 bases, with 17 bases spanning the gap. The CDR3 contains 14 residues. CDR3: CASNGGAIGSPLHF. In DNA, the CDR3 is TGTGCCAGCAATGGGGGGGCGATTGGGTCACCCCTCCACTTT.

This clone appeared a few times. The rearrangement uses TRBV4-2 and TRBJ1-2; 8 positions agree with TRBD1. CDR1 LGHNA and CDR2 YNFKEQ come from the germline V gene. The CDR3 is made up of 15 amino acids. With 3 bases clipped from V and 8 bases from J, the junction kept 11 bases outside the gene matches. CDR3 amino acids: CASSHTAGTGGGYTF. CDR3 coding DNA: TGTGCCAGCAGCCACACGGCCGGGACAGGAGGGGGCTACACCTTC.

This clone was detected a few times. This CDR3 is CASSFRANTEAFF. The DNA of the CDR3 is TGTGCCAGCAGCTTCAGGGCGAACACTGAAGCTTTCTTT. The V and J genes are TRBV9 and TRBJ1-1; D may be TRBD1 (5 bases). In germline, CDR1 is SGDLS, CDR2 YYNGEE. The CDR3 extends over 13 amino acids. V lost 4 bases to trimming and J lost 1 base, with 8 bases between them.

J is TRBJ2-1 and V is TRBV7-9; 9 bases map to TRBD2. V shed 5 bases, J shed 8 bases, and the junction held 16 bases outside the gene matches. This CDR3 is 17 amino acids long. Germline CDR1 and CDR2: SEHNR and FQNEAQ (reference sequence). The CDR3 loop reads CASSALRGRGGPDEQFF. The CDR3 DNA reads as TGTGCCAGCAGCGCCCTCCGGGGGCGGGGGGGCCCCGATGAGCAGTTCTTC.

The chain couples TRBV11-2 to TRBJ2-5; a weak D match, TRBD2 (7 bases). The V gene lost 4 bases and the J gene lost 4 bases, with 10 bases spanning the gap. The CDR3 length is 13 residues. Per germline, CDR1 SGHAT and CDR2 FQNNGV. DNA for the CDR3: TGTGCCAGCAGCTGGGGGGGCCGAGAGACCCAGTACTTC. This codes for CASSWGGRETQYF.

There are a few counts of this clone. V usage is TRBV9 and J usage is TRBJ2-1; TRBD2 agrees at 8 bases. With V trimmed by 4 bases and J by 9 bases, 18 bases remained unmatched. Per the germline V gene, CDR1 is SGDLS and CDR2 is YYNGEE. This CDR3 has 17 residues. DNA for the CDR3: TGTGCCAGCAGCCCCTGGGGGCGGGGGGCCGGGGGGGGTGAGCAGTTCTTC. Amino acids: CASSPWGRGAGGGEQFF.

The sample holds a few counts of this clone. CDR3 region: CASSSSAVPPHNEQFF. In nucleotides, the CDR3 is TGTGCCAGCTCATCCTCAGCGGTACCTCCCCACAATGAGCAGTTCTTC. The chain carries TRBV18 and TRBJ2-1; D perhaps matches TRBD2 (5 bases). The V gene's germline CDR1 is KGHSH and CDR2 LQKENI. Trimming took off 5 bases at V and 5 bases at J, with 19 bases between the two ends. The CDR3 is 16 residues long.

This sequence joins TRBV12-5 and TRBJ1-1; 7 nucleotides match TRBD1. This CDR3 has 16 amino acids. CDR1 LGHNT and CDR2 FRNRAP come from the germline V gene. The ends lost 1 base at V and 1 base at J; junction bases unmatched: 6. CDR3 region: CASGLARQGSNTEAFF. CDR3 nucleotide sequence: TGTGCTAGTGGTTTGGCCCGACAGGGATCGAACACTGAAGCTTTCTTT.

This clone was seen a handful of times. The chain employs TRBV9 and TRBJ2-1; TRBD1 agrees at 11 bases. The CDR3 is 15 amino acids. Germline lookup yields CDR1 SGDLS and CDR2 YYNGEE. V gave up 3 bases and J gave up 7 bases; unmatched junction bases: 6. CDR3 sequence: CASSERDRGANEQFF. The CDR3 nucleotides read TGTGCCAGCAGCGAAAGGGACAGGGGGGCGAATGAGCAGTTCTTC.

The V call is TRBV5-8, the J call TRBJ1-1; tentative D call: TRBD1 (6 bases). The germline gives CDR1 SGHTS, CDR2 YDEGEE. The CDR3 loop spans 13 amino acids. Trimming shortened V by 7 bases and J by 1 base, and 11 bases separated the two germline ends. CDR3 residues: CASDGQPNTEAFF. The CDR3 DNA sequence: TGTGCCAGCGACGGACAGCCGAACACTGAAGCTTTCTTT.

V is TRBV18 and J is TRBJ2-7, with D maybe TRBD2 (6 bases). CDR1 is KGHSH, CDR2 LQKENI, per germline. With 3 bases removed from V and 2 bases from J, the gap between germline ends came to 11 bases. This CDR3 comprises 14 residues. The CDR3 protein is CASSPGLPAYEQYF. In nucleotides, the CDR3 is TGTGCCAGCTCACCGGGACTTCCAGCCTACGAGCAGTACTTC.

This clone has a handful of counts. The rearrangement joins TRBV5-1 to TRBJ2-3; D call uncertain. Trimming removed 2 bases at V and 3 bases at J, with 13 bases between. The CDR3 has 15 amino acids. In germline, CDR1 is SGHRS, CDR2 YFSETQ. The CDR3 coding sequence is TGCGCCAGCAGCTTTGCTCAACTGAGGACAGATACGCAGTATTTT. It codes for CASSFAQLRTDTQYF.

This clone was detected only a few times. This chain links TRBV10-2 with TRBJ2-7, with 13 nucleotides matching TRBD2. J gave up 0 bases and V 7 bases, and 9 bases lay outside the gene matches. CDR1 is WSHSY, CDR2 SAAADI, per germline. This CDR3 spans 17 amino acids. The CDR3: CASTWTSGGKSSYEQYF. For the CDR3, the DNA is TGCGCCAGCACCTGGACTAGCGGGGGCAAGAGCTCCTACGAGCAGTACTTC.

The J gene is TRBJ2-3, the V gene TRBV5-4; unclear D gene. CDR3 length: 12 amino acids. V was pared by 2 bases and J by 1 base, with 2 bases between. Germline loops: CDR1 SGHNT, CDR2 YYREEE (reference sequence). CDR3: CASSFGTDTQYF. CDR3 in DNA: TGTGCCAGCAGCTTCGGCACAGATACGCAGTATTTT.

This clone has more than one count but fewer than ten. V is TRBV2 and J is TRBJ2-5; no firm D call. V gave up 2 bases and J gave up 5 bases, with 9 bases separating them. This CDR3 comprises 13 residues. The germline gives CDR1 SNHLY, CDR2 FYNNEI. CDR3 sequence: CASSEIPVETQYF. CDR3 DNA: TGTGCCAGCAGTGAAATCCCAGTGGAGACCCAGTACTTC.

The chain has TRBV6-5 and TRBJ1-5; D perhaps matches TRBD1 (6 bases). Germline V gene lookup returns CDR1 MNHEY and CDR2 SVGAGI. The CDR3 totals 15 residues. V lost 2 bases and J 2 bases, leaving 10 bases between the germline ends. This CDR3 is CASSYGGAGNQPQHF. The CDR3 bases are TGTGCCAGCAGTTACGGGGGGGCAGGCAATCAGCCCCAGCATTTT.

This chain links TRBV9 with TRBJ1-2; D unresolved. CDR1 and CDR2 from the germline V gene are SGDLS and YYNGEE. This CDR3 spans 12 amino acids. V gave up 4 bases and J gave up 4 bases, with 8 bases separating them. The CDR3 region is CASSKHLYGYTF. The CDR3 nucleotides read TGTGCCAGCAGCAAACATCTCTATGGCTACACCTTC.

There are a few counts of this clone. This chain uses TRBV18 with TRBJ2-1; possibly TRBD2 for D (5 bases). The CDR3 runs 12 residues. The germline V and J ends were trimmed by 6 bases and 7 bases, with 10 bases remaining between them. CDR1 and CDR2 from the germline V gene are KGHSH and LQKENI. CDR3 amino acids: CASSQSGNEQFF. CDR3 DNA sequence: TGTGCCAGCTCCCAGAGCGGAAATGAGCAGTTCTTC.

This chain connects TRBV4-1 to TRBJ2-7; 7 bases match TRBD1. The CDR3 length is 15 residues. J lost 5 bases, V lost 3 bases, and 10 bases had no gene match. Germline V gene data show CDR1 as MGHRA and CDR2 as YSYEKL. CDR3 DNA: TGCGCCAGCAGCCAGCCGGGACAGACAATACACGAGCAGTACTTC. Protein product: CASSQPGQTIHEQYF.

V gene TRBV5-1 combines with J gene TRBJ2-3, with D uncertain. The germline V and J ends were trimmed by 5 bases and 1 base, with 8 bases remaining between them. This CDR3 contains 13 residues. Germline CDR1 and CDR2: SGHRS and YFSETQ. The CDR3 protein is CASRSMGTDTQYF. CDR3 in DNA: TGCGCCAGCAGGAGTATGGGCACAGATACGCAGTATTTT.

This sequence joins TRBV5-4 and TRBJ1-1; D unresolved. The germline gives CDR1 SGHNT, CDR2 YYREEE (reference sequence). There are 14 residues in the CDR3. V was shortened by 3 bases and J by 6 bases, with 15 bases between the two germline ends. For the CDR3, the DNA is TGTGCCAGCAGCTCAACCGCGGGTTTCGCTGAAGCTTTCTTT. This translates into CASSSTAGFAEAFF.

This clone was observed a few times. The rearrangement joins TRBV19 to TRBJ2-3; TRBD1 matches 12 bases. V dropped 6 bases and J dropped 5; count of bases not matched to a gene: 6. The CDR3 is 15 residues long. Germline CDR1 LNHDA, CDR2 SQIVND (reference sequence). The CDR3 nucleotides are TGTGCCAGTAGGCCGGGACAGGGGGCTGGAGATACGCAGTATTTT. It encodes CASRPGQGAGDTQYF.

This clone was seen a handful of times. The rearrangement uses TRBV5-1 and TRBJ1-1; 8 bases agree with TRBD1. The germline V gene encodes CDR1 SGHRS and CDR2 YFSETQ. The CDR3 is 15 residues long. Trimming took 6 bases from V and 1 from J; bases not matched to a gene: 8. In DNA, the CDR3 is TGCGCCAGCACCGGCCGAGGACAGGGGAACACTGAAGCTTTCTTT. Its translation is CASTGRGQGNTEAFF.